These 10 T cell receptor beta chains came from one sample sequenced in a study of blood T cell repertoires in COVID-19. Some clones are missing from TCRdb's copy, which holds only in-frame ones; the method was immunoSEQ multiplex PCR. The profile shows about 40,000 clones, about 86% of them singletons. Source material: peripheral blood. The receptors were sampled from a woman in her fifties or sixties with acute or convalescent COVID-19.

CDR3 residues: CASSLGISGGSDTQYF. The CDR3 DNA reads as TGCGCCAGCAGCTTGGGGATTAGCGGGGGTTCAGATACGCAGTATTTT. This chain uses TRBV5-1 with TRBJ2-3; 9 bases align to TRBD2. V lost 0 bases, J lost 4 bases, and 6 bases stayed unmatched. This CDR3 has 16 amino acids. CDR1 SGHRS and CDR2 YFSETQ come from the germline V gene.

The chain carries TRBV6-1 and TRBJ2-3; 10 bases are shared with TRBD2. CDR1 and CDR2 from the germline V gene are MNHNS and SASEGT. V shed 1 base and J 2 bases; nucleotides not matched to a gene: 3. This CDR3 has 16 amino acids. In nucleotides, the CDR3 is TGTGCCAGCAGTGAAGTGCTAGCGGGGGCCACAGATACGCAGTATTTT. Encoded protein: CASSEVLAGATDTQYF.

The chain combines TRBV5-1 with TRBJ2-1; TRBD2 aligns across 11 bases. Losses at the gene ends were 4 bases for V and 0 bases for J; bases not matched to a gene: 6. The CDR3 extends over 17 amino acids. Germline V gene data show CDR1 as SGHRS and CDR2 as YFSETQ. CDR3 residues: CASSGLAGMSSYNEQFF. CDR3 coding DNA: TGCGCCAGCAGCGGACTAGCGGGCATGAGCTCCTACAATGAGCAGTTCTTC.

The chain carries TRBV5-1 and TRBJ2-7; 8 bases fit TRBD2. J gave up 11 bases and V 5 bases, and 15 bases lay outside the gene matches. There are 14 residues in the CDR3. From germline, CDR1 is SGHRS and CDR2 YFSETQ. The CDR3: CASSRVDSGEIEYF. The CDR3 DNA is TGCGCCAGCAGTCGGGTGGATAGCGGGGAGATTGAGTACTTC. Using reference TRBV5-1 and TRBJ2-7 for the parts outside the CDR3, the full variable domain is KAGVTQTPRYLIKTRGQQVTLSCSPISGHRSVSWYQQTPGQGLQFLFEYFSETQRNKGNFPGRFSGRQFSNSRSEMNVSTLELGDSALYLCASSRVDSGEIEYFGPGTRLTVT.

The gene calls are TRBV2 and TRBJ2-7; TRBD1 matches 7 bases. V was clipped by 7 bases and J by 2 bases; unmatched bases: 5. This CDR3 has 13 amino acids. Per the germline V gene, CDR1 is SNHLY and CDR2 is FYNNEI. The CDR3 DNA follows: TGTGCCAGCAAGGCAGGGGGTCCCTACGAGCAGTACTTC. Translating it yields CASKAGGPYEQYF.

There are a few counts of this clone. The chain uses TRBV5-5 and TRBJ1-3, with D possibly being TRBD1 (6 bases). The CDR3 has 14 amino acids. Germline CDR1 and CDR2: SGHKS and YYEKEE (reference sequence). The V and J ends lost 4 bases and 4 bases respectively, with 12 bases between them. The CDR3 nucleotides read TGTGCCAGCAGCCCCGGGGACACGGGAAACACCATATATTTT. Translating gives CASSPGDTGNTIYF. The variable domain in full, completed from reference TRBV5-5 and TRBJ1-3, reads DAGVTQSPTHLIKTRGQQVTLRCSPISGHKSVSWYQQVLGQGPQFIFQYYEKEERGRGNFPDRFSARQFPNYSSELNVNALLLGDSALYLCASSPGDTGNTIYFGEGSWLTVV.

The V gene is TRBV10-1, the J gene TRBJ2-1; TRBD2 aligns across 8 bases. The CDR3 runs 16 residues. V shed 3 bases and J 2 bases; nucleotides not matched to a gene: 6. Per germline, CDR1 WNHNN and CDR2 SYGVQD (reference sequence). The CDR3 DNA reads as TGCGCCAGCAGTGATTCACTAGCGGCCCCCTACAATGAGCAGTTCTTC. This gives the protein CASSDSLAAPYNEQFF.

The gene calls are TRBV29-1 and TRBJ2-7; 8 bases agree with TRBD1. Germline V gene sequence: CDR1 SQVTM, CDR2 ANQGSEA. This CDR3 comprises 12 residues. V was pared by 5 bases and J by 4 bases, with 4 bases of the junction left unmatched. This CDR3 is CSVNRGSYEQYF. The CDR3 nucleotides are TGCAGCGTTAACAGGGGGTCGTACGAGCAGTACTTC.

V usage is TRBV29-1 and J usage is TRBJ2-7; tentative D call: TRBD1 (6 bases). Trimming stripped 6 bases from V and 5 bases from J, with 14 bases between. In germline, CDR1 is SQVTM, CDR2 ANQGSEA. CDR3 length: 12 residues. In nucleotides, the CDR3 is TGCAGCGTCCGCAAAGGGGGAGACGAGCAGTACTTC. Residues: CSVRKGGDEQYF.

This sequence joins TRBV9 and TRBJ2-3; D uncertain. CDR1 and CDR2 (germline): SGDLS, YYNGEE. The CDR3 sequence is 13 residues long. Trimming took 1 base from V and 5 from J, leaving 8 bases between them. The CDR3 sequence: CASSVRPGDTQYF. CDR3 sequence (DNA): TGTGCCAGCAGCGTACGCCCCGGAGATACGCAGTATTTT. Combining the CDR3 with reference TRBV9 and TRBJ2-3 gives the whole variable domain DSGVTQTPKHLITATGQRVTLRCSPRSGDLSVYWYQQSLDQGLQFLIQYYNGEERAKGNILERFSAQQFPDLHSELNLSSLELGDSALYFCASSVRPGDTQYFGPGTRLTVL.